This T cell receptor (beta chain) is drawn from a study of CD8+CD57+ T cells in acquired aplastic anemia. This clonotype has ten or more counts. Sequencing involved patients with CD8+CD57+ cell expansion previously shown by flow cytometry. Patients had received no therapy at the time of blood sampling. Using genomic DNA as the template, TCR beta VDJ and CDR3 profiling was carried out. Each CDR3 protein is one row after TCRdb ran MiXCR on the reads. Among around 500,000 distinct CDR3 sequences listed, 25% to 40% were seen once. Trimming cost V 1 base and J 2 bases, with 10 bases left between them. From germline, CDR1 is SGHAT and CDR2 FQDESV (reference sequence). The CDR3 sequence is 15 residues long.

This TCR derives from a human donor with aplastic anemia. V is TRBV11-1 and J is TRBJ2-3; no definite D call. The sample was sorted CD4+, CD8+, or CD8+CD57+ T cells (not recorded which) from PBMCs. The CDR3 coding sequence is TGTGCCAGCAGCTTAGATGTAGAAGTCACAGATACGCAGTATTTT. As protein: CASSLDVEVTDTQYF.